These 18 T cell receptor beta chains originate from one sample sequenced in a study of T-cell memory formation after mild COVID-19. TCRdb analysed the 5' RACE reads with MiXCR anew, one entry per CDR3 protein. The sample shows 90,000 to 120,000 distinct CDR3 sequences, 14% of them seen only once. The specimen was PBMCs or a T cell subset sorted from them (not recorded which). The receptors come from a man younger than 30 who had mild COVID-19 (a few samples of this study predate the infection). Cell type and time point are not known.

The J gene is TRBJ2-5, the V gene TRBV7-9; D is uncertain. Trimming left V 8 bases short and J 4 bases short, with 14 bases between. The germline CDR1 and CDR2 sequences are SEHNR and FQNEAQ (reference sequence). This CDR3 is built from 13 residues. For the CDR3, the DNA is TGTGCCAGCGAACGTTCCCCGGGAGAGACCCAGTACTTC. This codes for CASERSPGETQYF.

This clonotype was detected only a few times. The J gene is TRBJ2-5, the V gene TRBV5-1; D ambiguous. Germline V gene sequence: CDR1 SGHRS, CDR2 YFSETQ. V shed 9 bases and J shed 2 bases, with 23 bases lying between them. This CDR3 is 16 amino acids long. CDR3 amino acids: CATSGGAERYQETQYF. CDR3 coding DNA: TGCGCCACCTCCGGCGGTGCTGAGAGGTATCAAGAGACCCAGTACTTC.

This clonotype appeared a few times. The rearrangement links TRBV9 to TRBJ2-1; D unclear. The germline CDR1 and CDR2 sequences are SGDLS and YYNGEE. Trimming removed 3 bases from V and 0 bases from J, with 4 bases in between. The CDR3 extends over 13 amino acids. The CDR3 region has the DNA TGTGCCAGCAGCGGGGCCTCCTACAATGAGCAGTTCTTC. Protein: CASSGASYNEQFF.

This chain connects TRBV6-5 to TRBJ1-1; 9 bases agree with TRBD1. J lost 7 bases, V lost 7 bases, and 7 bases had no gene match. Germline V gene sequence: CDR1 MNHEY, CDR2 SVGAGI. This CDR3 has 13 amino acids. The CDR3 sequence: CASTLTGGLEAFF. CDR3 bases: TGTGCCAGCACCTTGACAGGGGGACTTGAAGCTTTCTTT.

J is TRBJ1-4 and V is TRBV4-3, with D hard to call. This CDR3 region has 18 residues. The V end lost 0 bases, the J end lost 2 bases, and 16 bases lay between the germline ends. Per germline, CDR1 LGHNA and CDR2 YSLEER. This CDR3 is CASSQDWGSTVTNEKLFF. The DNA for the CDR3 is TGCGCCAGCAGCCAAGATTGGGGATCGACCGTGACTAATGAAAAACTGTTTTTT.

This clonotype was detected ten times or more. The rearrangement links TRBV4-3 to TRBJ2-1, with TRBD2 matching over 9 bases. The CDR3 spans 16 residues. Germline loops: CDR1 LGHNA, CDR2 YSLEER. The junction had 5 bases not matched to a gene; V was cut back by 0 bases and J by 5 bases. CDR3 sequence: CASSQDRAGGHNEQFF. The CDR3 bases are TGCGCCAGCAGCCAAGATAGGGCGGGGGGGCACAATGAGCAGTTCTTC.

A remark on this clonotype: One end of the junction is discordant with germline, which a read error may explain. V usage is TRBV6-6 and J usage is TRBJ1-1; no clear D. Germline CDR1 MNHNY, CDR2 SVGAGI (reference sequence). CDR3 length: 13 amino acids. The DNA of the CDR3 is TGTGGCAGCAGTTCGGCAGAGAACACTGAAGCTTTCTTT. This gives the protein CGSSSAENTEAFF.

CDR3 sequence: CSARGQGFPEAFF. As DNA, the CDR3 is TGCAGTGCTAGGGGACAGGGGTTCCCTGAAGCTTTCTTT. The chain links TRBV20-1 to TRBJ1-1; 10 positions agree with TRBD1. J was trimmed by 6 bases and V by 3 bases; bases with no gene match: 4. This CDR3 comprises 13 residues. Germline assignment: CDR1 DFQATT and CDR2 SNEGSKA (reference sequence).

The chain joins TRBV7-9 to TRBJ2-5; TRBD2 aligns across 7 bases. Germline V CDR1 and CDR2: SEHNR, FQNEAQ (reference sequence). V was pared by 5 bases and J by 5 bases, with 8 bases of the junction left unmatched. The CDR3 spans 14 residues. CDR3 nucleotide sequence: TGTGCCAGCAGCACCGGGGGGTCCGGGGAGACCCAGTACTTC. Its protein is CASSTGGSGETQYF.

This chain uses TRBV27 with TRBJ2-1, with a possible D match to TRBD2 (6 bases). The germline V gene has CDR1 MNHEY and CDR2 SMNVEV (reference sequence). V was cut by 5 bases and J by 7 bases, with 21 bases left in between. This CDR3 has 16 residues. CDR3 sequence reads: CASSPFPGDVRNEQFF. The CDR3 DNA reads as TGTGCCAGCAGTCCTTTTCCGGGGGATGTTAGGAATGAGCAGTTCTTC.

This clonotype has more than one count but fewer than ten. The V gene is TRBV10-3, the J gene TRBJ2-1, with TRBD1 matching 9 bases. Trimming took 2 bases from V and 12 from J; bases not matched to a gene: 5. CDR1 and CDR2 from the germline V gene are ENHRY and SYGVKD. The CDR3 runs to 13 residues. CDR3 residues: CAISEPGQGGQFF. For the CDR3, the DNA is TGTGCCATCAGTGAGCCGGGACAGGGTGGGCAGTTCTTC.

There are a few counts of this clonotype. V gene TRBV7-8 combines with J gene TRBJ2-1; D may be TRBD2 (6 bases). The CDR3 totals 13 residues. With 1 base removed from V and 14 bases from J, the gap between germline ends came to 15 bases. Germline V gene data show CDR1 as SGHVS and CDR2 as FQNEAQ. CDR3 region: CASSLVSGREEFF. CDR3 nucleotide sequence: TGTGCCAGCAGCTTAGTTTCTGGCAGGGAGGAGTTCTTC. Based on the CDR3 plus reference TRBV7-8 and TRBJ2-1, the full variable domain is GAGVSQSPRYKVAKRGQDVALRCDPISGHVSLFWYQQALGQGPEFLTYFQNEAQLDKSGLPSDRFFAERPEGSVSTLKIQRTQQEDSAVYLCASSLVSGREEFFGPGTRLTVL.

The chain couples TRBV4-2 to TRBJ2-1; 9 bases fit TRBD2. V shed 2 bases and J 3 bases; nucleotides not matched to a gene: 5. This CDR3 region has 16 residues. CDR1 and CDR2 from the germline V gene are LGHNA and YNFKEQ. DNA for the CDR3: TGTGCCAGCAGCCAAAATAGCGGGGGTTTCTACAATGAGCAGTTCTTC. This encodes CASSQNSGGFYNEQFF.

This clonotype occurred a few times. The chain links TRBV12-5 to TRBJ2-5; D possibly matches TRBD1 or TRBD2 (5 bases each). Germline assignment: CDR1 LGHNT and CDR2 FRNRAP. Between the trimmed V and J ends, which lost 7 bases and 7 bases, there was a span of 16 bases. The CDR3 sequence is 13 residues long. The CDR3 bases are TGTGCTAGTGCTACGAGGGGAGATGGGACCCAGTACTTC. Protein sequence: CASATRGDGTQYF.

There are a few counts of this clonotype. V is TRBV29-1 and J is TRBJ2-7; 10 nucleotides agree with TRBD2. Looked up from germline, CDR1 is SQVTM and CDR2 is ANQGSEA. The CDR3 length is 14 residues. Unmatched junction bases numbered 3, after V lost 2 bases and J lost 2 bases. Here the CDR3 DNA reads TGCAGCGTTGAACTAGCGGGGGTTACCTACGAGCAGTACTTC. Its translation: CSVELAGVTYEQYF.

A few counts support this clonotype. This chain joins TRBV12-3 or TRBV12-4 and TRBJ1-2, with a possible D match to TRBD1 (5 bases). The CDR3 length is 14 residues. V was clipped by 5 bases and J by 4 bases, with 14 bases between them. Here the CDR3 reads CASSPTGNSYGYTF. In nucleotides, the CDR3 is TGTGCCAGCAGTCCTACAGGAAACTCCTATGGCTACACCTTC.

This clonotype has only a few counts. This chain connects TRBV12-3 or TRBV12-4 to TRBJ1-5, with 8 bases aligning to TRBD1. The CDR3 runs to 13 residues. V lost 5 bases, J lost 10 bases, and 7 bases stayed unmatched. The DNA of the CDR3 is TGTGCCAGCAGTCAGGGGGCTTTGGGTCCCCAGCATTTT. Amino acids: CASSQGALGPQHF.

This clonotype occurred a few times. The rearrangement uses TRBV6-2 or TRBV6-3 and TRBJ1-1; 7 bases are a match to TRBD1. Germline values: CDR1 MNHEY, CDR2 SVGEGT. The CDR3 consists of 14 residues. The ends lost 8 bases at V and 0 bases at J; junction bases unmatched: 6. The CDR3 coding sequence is TGTGCCAGCCAGGGGGGAGCCATGAACACTGAAGCTTTCTTT. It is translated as CASQGGAMNTEAFF.